Listed below are T cell receptor beta chains from one sample, sequenced in a study of T-cell memory formation after mild COVID-19. MiXCR, applied by TCRdb to the 5' RACE reads, yields one record per CDR3 protein. Altogether roughly 250,000 distinct CDR3 sequences are present, roughly 17% being singletons, with the ten largest covering around 23%. The sequenced sample consisted of PBMCs or a T cell subset sorted from them (not recorded which). These receptors were collected from a man between 18 and 35 years old who had mild COVID-19 (a few samples of this study predate the infection). Cell type and time point are not known. CDR3s include the opening cysteine and the closing phenylalanine or tryptophan. Each record gives: V gene, J gene, D gene, clone size, CDR3 DNA, CDR3 protein. D genes are given only for firm matches. Expanded clones get a size class; other rows say once, few or many, or leave the size out.

V gene: TRBV3-1; J gene: TRBJ2-7; D gene: TRBD2; clone size: -; CDR3 DNA: TGTGCCAGCAGGCGAAGGGAGGGCTACGAGCAGTACTTC; CDR3 protein: CASRRREGYEQYF
V gene: TRBV7-9; J gene: TRBJ1-6; D gene: -; clone size: many; CDR3 DNA: TGTGCCAGCAGCTTAGAGAATTCACCCCTCCACTTT; CDR3 protein: CASSLENSPLHF
V gene: TRBV3-1; J gene: TRBJ2-1; D gene: TRBD1; clone size: many; CDR3 DNA: TGTGCCAGCAGCCTCACCGGGACAGGGAATGAGCAGTTCTTC; CDR3 protein: CASSLTGTGNEQFF
V gene: TRBV6-1; J gene: TRBJ1-5; D gene: -; clone size: -; CDR3 DNA: TGTGCCAGCAGTGACAGGGACAATCAGCCCCAGCATTTT; CDR3 protein: CASSDRDNQPQHF
V gene: TRBV20-1; J gene: TRBJ1-3; D gene: -; clone size: -; CDR3 DNA: TGCAGTGCTAACGGGCAGTCAAACACCATATATTTT; CDR3 protein: CSANGQSNTIYF
V gene: TRBV6-2/TRBV6-3; J gene: TRBJ2-5; D gene: -; clone size: -; CDR3 DNA: TGTGCCAGCTCCGCTACGCATGAGACCCAGTACTTC; CDR3 protein: CASSATHETQYF
V gene: TRBV7-9; J gene: TRBJ1-1; D gene: -; clone size: -; CDR3 DNA: TGTGCCAGCAGCTTAGACAGGGCCGAGGCTTTCTTT; CDR3 protein: CASSLDRAEAFF
V gene: TRBV4-1; J gene: TRBJ2-5; D gene: TRBD2; clone size: -; CDR3 DNA: TGCGCCAGCAGCCAAGCGGGGGGAGAGACCCAGTACTTC; CDR3 protein: CASSQAGGETQYF
V gene: TRBV7-6; J gene: TRBJ2-3; D gene: TRBD2; clone size: few; CDR3 DNA: TGTGCCAGCAGCATCCGTCCGCGGGGGAACACAGATACGCAGTATTTT; CDR3 protein: CASSIRPRGNTDTQYF
V gene: TRBV12-3/TRBV12-4; J gene: TRBJ1-6; D gene: TRBD1; clone size: -; CDR3 DNA: TGTGCCAGCAGTCTAACAGGGGGATGGTCACCCCTCCACTTT; CDR3 protein: CASSLTGGWSPLHF
V gene: TRBV7-2; J gene: TRBJ2-4; D gene: -; clone size: few; CDR3 DNA: TGTGCCAGCACCTCCCCCGGACTGGGAGCCAAAAACATTCAGTACTTC; CDR3 protein: CASTSPGLGAKNIQYF
V gene: TRBV12-5; J gene: TRBJ1-5; D gene: -; clone size: -; CDR3 DNA: TGTGCTAGTGCGGCGTCCTTAGGTCAGCCCCAGCATTTT; CDR3 protein: CASAASLGQPQHF
V gene: TRBV6-5; J gene: TRBJ1-6; D gene: -; clone size: -; CDR3 DNA: TGTGCCAGCAGTTACTTTCAGGGTGGTAATTCACCCCTCCACTTT; CDR3 protein: CASSYFQGGNSPLHF
V gene: TRBV6-1; J gene: TRBJ1-1; D gene: -; clone size: -; CDR3 DNA: TGTGCCAGCAGTCCACTCGGGACGGGAAACACTGAAGCTTTCTTT; CDR3 protein: CASSPLGTGNTEAFF
V gene: TRBV9; J gene: TRBJ1-2; D gene: -; clone size: once; CDR3 DNA: TGTGCCAGCAGTCGAACGGGGGTCGCCGGCTATGGCTACACCTTC; CDR3 protein: CASSRTGVAGYGYTF
V gene: TRBV20-1; J gene: TRBJ1-2; D gene: -; clone size: -; CDR3 DNA: TGCAGTGCTAGAGTAAGCGGATATGAGTATGGCTACACCTTC; CDR3 protein: CSARVSGYEYGYTF
V gene: TRBV5-1; J gene: TRBJ2-1; D gene: -; clone size: few; CDR3 DNA: TGCGCCAGCAGCTCCGTCGAGTATGAGCAGTTCTTC; CDR3 protein: CASSSVEYEQFF
V gene: TRBV29-1; J gene: TRBJ1-3; D gene: TRBD1; clone size: many; CDR3 DNA: TGCAGCGTTCGGGACAGTTTATCTGACACCATATATTTT; CDR3 protein: CSVRDSLSDTIYF
V gene: TRBV27; J gene: TRBJ2-1; D gene: -; clone size: many; CDR3 DNA: TGTGCCAGCAGTGGGGCGGGTGGAAGTGCCTACAATGAGCAGTTCTTC; CDR3 protein: CASSGAGGSAYNEQFF
V gene: TRBV4-2; J gene: TRBJ2-7; D gene: -; clone size: many; CDR3 DNA: TGTGCCAGCAGCCCGGGACTCCCCCTGGAGCAGTACTTC; CDR3 protein: CASSPGLPLEQYF
V gene: TRBV4-3; J gene: TRBJ1-6; D gene: -; clone size: few; CDR3 DNA: TGCGCCAGCAGAGGGGGGCAGTATAATTCACCCCTCCACTTT; CDR3 protein: CASRGGQYNSPLHF
V gene: TRBV5-1; J gene: TRBJ2-1; D gene: -; clone size: few; CDR3 DNA: TGCGCCAGCAGCAAAGCAAGCCACAGCTCCTACAATGAGCAGTTCTTC; CDR3 protein: CASSKASHSSYNEQFF
V gene: TRBV12-5; J gene: TRBJ2-3; D gene: -; clone size: few; CDR3 DNA: TGTGCTAGTGGTTTGGTACTCGGCTCATCAACCAGCACAGATACGCAGTATTTT; CDR3 protein: CASGLVLGSSTSTDTQYF
V gene: TRBV18; J gene: TRBJ2-5; D gene: -; clone size: -; CDR3 DNA: TGTGCCAGCTCACCAACGAAGGGGACCCAGTACTTC; CDR3 protein: CASSPTKGTQYF